This T cell receptor beta chain was sequenced during a study of shared clonotypes between healthy human individuals. The split of CD4+ cells yielded CD45RA+ naive and CD45RA-negative memory subsets. Profiling relied on immunoSEQ multiplex PCR, and the TCRdb table lists in-frame clones only, not all of them. The profile shows about 2.4 million clones, 93% of them singletons. Broader study findings: Though the depth was large, rarefaction showed that sorted-subset sequencing was incomplete.

To note about this clone: Its antigen remains unidentified.

Trimming took 7 bases from V and 4 from J, leaving 15 bases between them. In germline, CDR1 is SGHTA, CDR2 FQGNSA. The CDR3 covers 14 residues. The chain uses TRBV7-2 and TRBJ2-3; weak D call: TRBD2 (6 bases). Sequencing was carried out using naive CD4+ T cells from PBMCs. Subset of the sample: CD45RA+ positively selected. The clonotype originates from a man between 18 and 29 years old in good health. Some clones in this sample may be carry-over from other donors' samples. The CDR3 protein is CASTHSGRADTQYF. As DNA, the CDR3 is TGTGCCAGCACTCACAGCGGGCGCGCAGATACGCAGTATTTT.